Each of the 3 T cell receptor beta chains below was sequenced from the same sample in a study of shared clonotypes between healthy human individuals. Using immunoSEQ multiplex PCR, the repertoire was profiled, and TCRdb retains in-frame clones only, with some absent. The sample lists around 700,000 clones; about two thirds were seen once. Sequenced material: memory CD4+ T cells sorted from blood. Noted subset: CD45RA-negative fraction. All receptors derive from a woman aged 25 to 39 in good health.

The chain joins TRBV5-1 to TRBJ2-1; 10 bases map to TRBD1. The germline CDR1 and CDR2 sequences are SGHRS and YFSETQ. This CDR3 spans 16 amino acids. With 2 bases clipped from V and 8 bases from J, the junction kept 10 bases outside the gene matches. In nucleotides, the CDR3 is TGCGCCAGCAGCTTCGGGGACAGGGGCCCAGGGGATGAGCAGTTCTTC. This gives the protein CASSFGDRGPGDEQFF.

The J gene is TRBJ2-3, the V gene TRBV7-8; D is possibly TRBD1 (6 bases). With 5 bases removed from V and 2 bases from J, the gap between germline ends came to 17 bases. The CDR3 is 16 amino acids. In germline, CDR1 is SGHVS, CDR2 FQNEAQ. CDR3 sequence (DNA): TGTGCCAGCAGCCCAAAAGGAGCAGGGGCCACAGATACGCAGTATTTT. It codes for CASSPKGAGATDTQYF.

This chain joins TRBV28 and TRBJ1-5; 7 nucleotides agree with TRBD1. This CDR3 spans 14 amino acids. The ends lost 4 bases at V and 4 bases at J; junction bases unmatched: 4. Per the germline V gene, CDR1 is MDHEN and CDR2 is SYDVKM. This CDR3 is CASSSTGENQPQHF. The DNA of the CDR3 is TGTGCCAGCAGTTCCACAGGGGAAAATCAGCCCCAGCATTTT.